These T cell receptor beta chains were read from a single sample in a study of blood T cells in healthy people across ages. MiXCR, run by TCRdb on the 5' RACE reads, gives a single entry per CDR3 protein. Of some 1,500,000 distinct CDR3 sequences detected, about 42% appear once; the ten largest clones hold about 3.8%. The material sequenced was blood. The receptors were gathered from a woman younger than 35 in good health. The CDR3 runs from the conserved cysteine through the conserved F or W. A D gene is named only where the DNA matches it firmly. Rows may omit the clone size; those that give it use once, few, many or a size class.

TRBJ2-7 | NA | NA | TRBV29-1 | CSVQGGSYEQYF | TGCAGCGTACAGGGTGGGTCCTACGAGCAGTACTTC
TRBJ2-3 | NA | NA | TRBV15 | CATSRASGPSRGTDTQYF | TGTGCCACCAGCAGAGCCTCAGGACCATCGCGGGGCACAGATACGCAGTATTTT
TRBJ1-2 | NA | NA | TRBV21-1 | CASSKVMGANRQVYGYTF | TGTGCCAGCAGCAAAGTAATGGGGGCTAACAGGCAAGTCTATGGCTACACCTTC
TRBJ1-1 | NA | NA | TRBV29-1 | CSVQKSGTMNTEAFF | TGCAGCGTACAAAAATCCGGGACAATGAACACTGAAGCTTTCTTT
TRBJ2-5 | TRBD2 | few | TRBV2 | CASTNGGIYQETQYF | TGTGCCAGCACAAACGGGGGGATCTACCAAGAGACCCAGTACTTC
TRBJ2-5 | TRBD2 | NA | TRBV4-3 | CASSQDSGSDNEQYF | TGCGCCAGCAGCCAAGATAGCGGGAGTGACAATGAGCAGTACTTC
TRBJ1-1 | NA | NA | TRBV12-3/TRBV12-4 | CASSSYPGGDTEAFF | TGTGCCAGCAGTTCCTATCCCGGGGGGGACACTGAAGCTTTCTTT
TRBJ2-5 | NA | NA | TRBV6-2/TRBV6-3 | CASSFPDEQYF | TGTGCCAGCAGTTTTCCCGATGAGCAGTACTTC
TRBJ1-6 | NA | NA | TRBV4-3 | CASSPSRPPNSPPHF | TGCGCCAGCAGCCCCTCGAGGCCTCCCAATTCACCCCCCCACTTT
TRBJ1-2 | NA | few | TRBV20-1 | CSARDLRSMAGYGYTF | TGCAGTGCTAGAGATCTCAGATCTATGGCAGGCTATGGCTACACCTTC
TRBJ2-3 | TRBD2 | NA | TRBV4-1 | CASSRRISGGSKDTQYF | TGCGCCAGCAGCCGCCGGATTAGCGGGGGCTCGAAAGATACGCAGTATTTT
TRBJ2-3 | NA | many | TRBV15 | CATRTGSTDTQYF | TGTGCCACTCGGACTGGGAGCACAGATACGCAGTATTTT
TRBJ2-1 | NA | few | TRBV7-8 | CASSLTTVGSVEQFF | TGTGCCAGCAGCTTAACGACGGTCGGGAGCGTTGAGCAGTTCTTC
TRBJ1-4 | TRBD1 | NA | TRBV10-3 | CAISVTGAGSNEKLFF | TGTGCCATCAGTGTAACAGGGGCAGGGAGTAATGAAAAACTGTTTTTT
TRBJ1-2 | NA | NA | TRBV2 | CASSDNPGGYTF | TGTGCCAGCAGTGACAATCCGGGTGGCTACACCTTC
TRBJ1-2 | NA | NA | TRBV6-5 | CASSNSMNRVRGYTF | TGTGCCAGCAGTAACTCGATGAACAGGGTGAGGGGCTACACCTTC
TRBJ2-1 | NA | few | TRBV20-1 | CSARRDEQFF | TGCAGTGCTAGGCGCGATGAGCAGTTCTTC
TRBJ2-3 | NA | NA | TRBV7-2 | CASSLKRGNLDTQYF | TGTGCCAGCAGCTTAAAACGGGGGAACCTAGATACGCAGTATTTT
TRBJ2-5 | TRBD1 | NA | TRBV5-1 | CASSWTDRGLETQYF | TGCGCCAGCAGTTGGACGGACAGGGGGCTTGAGACCCAGTACTTC
TRBJ2-7 | NA | NA | TRBV28 | CASSVRRGDEQYF | TGTGCCAGCAGTGTCAGGAGGGGTGACGAGCAGTACTTC
TRBJ2-1 | NA | NA | TRBV3-1 | CASSQLPVGNEQFF | TGTGCCAGCAGCCAACTGCCGGTAGGGAATGAGCAGTTCTTC
TRBJ1-2 | NA | few | TRBV7-2 | CASSLDREDGYTF | TGTGCCAGCAGCTTAGACCGGGAAGATGGCTACACCTTC
TRBJ1-1 | NA | NA | TRBV7-3 | CARSLEGGYTEAFF | TGTGCCCGCAGCTTAGAGGGAGGCTACACTGAAGCTTTCTTT
TRBJ1-2 | NA | NA | TRBV6-2/TRBV6-3 | CASSYAWDAVSGRYGYTF | TGTGCCAGCAGTTACGCCTGGGACGCAGTATCCGGCCGGTATGGCTACACCTTC
TRBJ2-1 | NA | NA | TRBV24-1 | CAAWDGYNEQFF | TGTGCCGCCTGGGACGGCTACAATGAGCAGTTCTTC
TRBJ2-2 | NA | NA | TRBV6-1 | CASIALNTGELFF | TGTGCCAGCATAGCCCTAAACACCGGGGAGCTGTTTTTT
TRBJ2-1 | NA | NA | TRBV28 | CASRSGTYEQFF | TGTGCCAGCAGGTCGGGAACCTACGAGCAGTTCTTC
TRBJ2-7 | TRBD2 | NA | TRBV20-1 | CSARETGTSVHEQYF | TGCAGTGCTAGAGAAACCGGGACTAGCGTGCACGAGCAGTACTTC
TRBJ2-7 | NA | many | TRBV29-1 | CSVLIGHFYEQYF | TGCAGCGTCCTTATTGGACATTTCTACGAGCAGTACTTC
TRBJ2-6 | NA | NA | TRBV29-1 | CSAAQGHGANVLTF | TGCAGCGCCGCACAGGGACATGGGGCCAACGTCCTGACTTTC
TRBJ2-1 | TRBD2 | NA | TRBV4-1 | CASRPFWAGGVREQFF | TGCGCCAGCAGACCTTTCTGGGCGGGAGGAGTGAGGGAGCAGTTCTTC
TRBJ2-1 | NA | many | TRBV5-1 | CASSFDFNEQFF | TGCGCCAGCAGCTTCGACTTCAATGAGCAGTTCTTC
TRBJ2-2 | TRBD1 | NA | TRBV4-3 | CASSPGQSNTGELFF | TGCGCCAGCAGCCCGGGACAGTCGAACACCGGGGAGCTGTTTTTT
TRBJ2-1 | TRBD1 | NA | TRBV12-3/TRBV12-4 | CASSLGDRALKNEQFF | TGTGCCAGCAGTTTAGGGGACAGGGCTCTAAAGAATGAGCAGTTCTTC
TRBJ2-1 | TRBD2 | NA | TRBV5-1 | CASSPLLAGDNNEQFF | TGCGCCAGCAGCCCCCTGCTAGCGGGGGATAACAATGAGCAGTTCTTC
TRBJ1-2 | TRBD1 | NA | TRBV10-3 | CASGTAGGYTF | TGTGCCAGCGGGACAGCCGGTGGCTACACCTTC
TRBJ2-7 | NA | NA | TRBV7-9 | CASRQDISYEQYF | TGTGCCAGCAGACAGGACATATCCTACGAGCAGTACTTC
TRBJ2-7 | TRBD2 | few | TRBV5-1 | CASRLGGSLRDEQYF | TGCGCCAGCAGGTTGGGCGGGAGTTTAAGGGATGAGCAGTACTTC